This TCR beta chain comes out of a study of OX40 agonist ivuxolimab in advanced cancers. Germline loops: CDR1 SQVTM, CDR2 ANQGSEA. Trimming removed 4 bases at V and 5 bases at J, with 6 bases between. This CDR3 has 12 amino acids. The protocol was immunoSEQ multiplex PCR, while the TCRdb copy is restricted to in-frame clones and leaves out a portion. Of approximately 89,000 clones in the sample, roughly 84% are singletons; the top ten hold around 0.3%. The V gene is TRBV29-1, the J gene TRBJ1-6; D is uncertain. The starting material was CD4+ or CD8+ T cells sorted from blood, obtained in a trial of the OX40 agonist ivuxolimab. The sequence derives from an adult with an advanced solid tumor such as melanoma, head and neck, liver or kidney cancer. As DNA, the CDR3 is TGCAGCGTTGCAAACGATAATTCACCCCTCCACTTT. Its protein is CSVANDNSPLHF.